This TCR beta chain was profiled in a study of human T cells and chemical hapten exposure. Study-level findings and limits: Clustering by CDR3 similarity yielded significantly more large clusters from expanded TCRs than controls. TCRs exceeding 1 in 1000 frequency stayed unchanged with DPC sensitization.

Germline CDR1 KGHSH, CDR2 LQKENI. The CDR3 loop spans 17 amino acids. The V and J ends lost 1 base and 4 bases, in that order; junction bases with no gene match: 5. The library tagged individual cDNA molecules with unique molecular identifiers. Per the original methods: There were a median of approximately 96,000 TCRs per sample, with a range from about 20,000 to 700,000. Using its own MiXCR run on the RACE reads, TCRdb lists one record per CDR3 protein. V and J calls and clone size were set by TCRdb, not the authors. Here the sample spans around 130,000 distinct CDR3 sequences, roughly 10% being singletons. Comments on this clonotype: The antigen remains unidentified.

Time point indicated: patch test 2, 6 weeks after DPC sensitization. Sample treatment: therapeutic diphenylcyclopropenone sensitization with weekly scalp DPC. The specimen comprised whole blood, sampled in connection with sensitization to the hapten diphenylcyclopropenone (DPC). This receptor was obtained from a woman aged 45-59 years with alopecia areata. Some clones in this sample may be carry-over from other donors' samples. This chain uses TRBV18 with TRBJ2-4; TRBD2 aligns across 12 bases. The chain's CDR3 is CASSPLGLAGRKNIQYF. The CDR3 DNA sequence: TGTGCCAGCTCACCACTCGGACTAGCGGGACGAAAAAACATTCAGTACTTC.